The 20 T cell receptor beta chains given below trace back to one sample, sequenced in a study of T cell repertoires in cytomegalovirus infection. TCRdb independently ran MiXCR on the reads; one entry per CDR3 protein. The top ten clones hold 1.5% to 2% of a sample with 200,000 to 300,000 distinct CDR3 sequences, roughly an eighth of them seen once. The source material was PBMCs. The receptors stem from a human donor in good health (CMV status not recorded). Some clones in this sample may be carry-over from other donors' samples.

This clonotype was seen a handful of times. CDR3 loop: CASTRGESGYGYTF. In DNA form, the CDR3 reads TGTGCCAGTACCCGCGGGGAGTCGGGCTATGGCTACACCTTC. The chain carries TRBV19 and TRBJ1-2, with no clear D. The CDR3 runs 14 residues. The V end was cut by 7 bases, the J end by 4 bases, with 16 bases between. CDR1 LNHDA and CDR2 SQIVND come from the germline V gene (reference sequence).

This clonotype was seen a few times. The chain has TRBV5-1 and TRBJ2-2; 7 bases are shared with TRBD1. The germline V gene has CDR1 SGHRS and CDR2 YFSETQ. Trimming took 4 bases from V and 1 from J; bases not matched to a gene: 16. The CDR3 is 19 amino acids. Written as DNA, the CDR3 is TGCGCCAGCAGCCCGGACAGAGACTCCGGGACAGAGAACACCGGGGAGCTGTTTTTT. This sequence encodes CASSPDRDSGTENTGELFF.

This clonotype was picked up many times. The chain joins TRBV7-9 to TRBJ2-5; D not resolved. CDR3 size: 14 residues. Trimming took 5 bases from V and 1 from J, leaving 11 bases between them. Germline CDR1 SEHNR, CDR2 FQNEAQ (reference sequence). The CDR3 nucleotides are TGTGCCAGCAGCAACCACGGTACCCAAGAGACCCAGTACTTC. Protein product: CASSNHGTQETQYF.

The chain employs TRBV7-9 and TRBJ2-1; D is perhaps TRBD1 (6 bases). Germline CDR1 and CDR2: SEHNR and FQNEAQ (reference sequence). Trimming removed 1 base at V and 8 bases at J, with 12 bases between. The CDR3 spans 14 residues. The CDR3 loop is CASSLVSGAYEQFF. As DNA, the CDR3 is TGTGCCAGCAGCTTAGTGTCAGGGGCCTATGAGCAGTTCTTC.

The J gene is TRBJ2-1, the V gene TRBV19; D gene unclear. Germline V CDR1 and CDR2: LNHDA, SQIVND (reference sequence). V gave up 2 bases and J gave up 5 bases, with 7 bases separating them. This CDR3 spans 13 amino acids. The CDR3, as DNA: TGTGCCAGTAGTATAAGAGAGGACAATGAGCAGTTCTTC. Translated: CASSIREDNEQFF.

This clonotype has ten or more counts. The chain uses TRBV28 and TRBJ2-7; D gene unclear. The CDR3 has 12 residues. Germline assignment: CDR1 MDHEN and CDR2 SYDVKM. Trimming removed 11 bases from V and 2 bases from J, with 13 bases in between. CDR3 sequence: CASNRSPYEQYF. The CDR3 bases are TGTGCCTCTAATAGGTCCCCCTACGAGCAGTACTTC.

This clonotype occurred many times. V and J are TRBV29-1 and TRBJ1-6; 10 bases are a match to TRBD1. Germline assignment: CDR1 SQVTM and CDR2 ANQGSEA. Unmatched junction bases numbered 2, after V lost 5 bases and J lost 7 bases. The CDR3 runs 13 residues. The CDR3 here is CSVQTGGNSPLHF. In DNA, the CDR3 is TGCAGCGTTCAGACAGGGGGCAATTCACCCCTCCACTTT.

This clonotype was seen more than once but under ten times. CDR3 sequence reads: CASGQTGLSNQPQHF. The DNA for the CDR3 is TGCGCCAGCGGCCAAACAGGCCTTAGCAATCAGCCCCAGCATTTT. The V gene is TRBV23-1, the J gene TRBJ1-5, with D maybe TRBD1 (5 bases). TRBV23-1 is an ORF; its function is uncertain. Trimming stripped 8 bases from V and 0 bases from J, with 14 bases between. The CDR3 is 15 residues long.

This chain connects TRBV9 to TRBJ2-6; D unresolved. Germline V gene lookup returns CDR1 SGDLS and CDR2 YYNGEE. V was cut by 3 bases and J by 0 bases, with 7 bases left in between. This CDR3 is built from 15 residues. The CDR3 DNA reads as TGTGCCAGCAGCGCCCAGAGCTCTGGGGCCAACGTCCTGACTTTC. Encoded protein: CASSAQSSGANVLTF.

The genes are TRBV5-4 and TRBJ1-2, with no clear D. The length of the CDR3 is 13 residues. Germline V CDR1 and CDR2: SGHNT, YYREEE (reference sequence). Deletions cut 0 bases from V and 4 bases from J, with 7 bases between. CDR3 DNA sequence: TGTGCCAGCAGCTTGGATCCTTTCTATGGCTACACCTTC. It specifies CASSLDPFYGYTF.

The chain carries TRBV20-1 and TRBJ2-7, with 7 bases lining up with TRBD1. The CDR3 is 15 residues long. Germline V gene data show CDR1 as DFQATT and CDR2 as SNEGSKA (reference sequence). V was clipped by 6 bases and J by 4 bases; unmatched bases: 15. The CDR3 DNA reads as TGCAGTGCCGGGGTAGGGGGCCCCCTTTTGTACGAGCAGTACTTC. Its protein is CSAGVGGPLLYEQYF.

The chain joins TRBV5-1 to TRBJ1-3, with unresolved D. Per germline, CDR1 SGHRS and CDR2 YFSETQ. The V gene lost 2 bases and the J gene lost 5 bases, with 17 bases spanning the gap. There are 16 residues in the CDR3. In nucleotides, the CDR3 is TGCGCCAGCAGCTTTACCCCTGCTACCACGAGAAACACCATATATTTT. Translated, it gives CASSFTPATTRNTIYF.

This clonotype was observed a few times. The chain links TRBV5-1 to TRBJ2-5; tentatively, D is TRBD2 (5 bases). V lost 0 bases to trimming and J lost 2 bases, with 11 bases between them. Per the germline V gene, CDR1 is SGHRS and CDR2 is YFSETQ. The length of the CDR3 is 15 residues. The chain's CDR3 is CASSLANSVQETQYF. The CDR3, as DNA: TGCGCCAGCAGCTTGGCCAATAGCGTACAAGAGACCCAGTACTTC. Filled out from reference TRBV5-1 and TRBJ2-5, the complete variable domain reads KAGVTQTPRYLIKTRGQQVTLSCSPISGHRSVSWYQQTPGQGLQFLFEYFSETQRNKGNFPGRFSGRQFSNSRSEMNVSTLELGDSALYLCASSLANSVQETQYFGPGTRLLVL.

The rearrangement joins TRBV20-1 to TRBJ1-1; maybe TRBD1 (6 bases). The V and J ends lost 2 bases and 4 bases respectively, with 14 bases between them. The CDR3 is 14 amino acids. Germline V lookup: CDR1 DFQATT, CDR2 SNEGSKA (reference sequence). The CDR3 bases are TGCAGTGCTAGAAGGGAACAGGGCGGCACTGAAGCTTTCTTT. Translated: CSARREQGGTEAFF.

This clonotype has a count of ten or more. This chain joins TRBV19 and TRBJ2-1; D unclear. In germline, CDR1 is LNHDA, CDR2 SQIVND (reference sequence). There are 12 residues in the CDR3. Trimming left V 1 base short and J 5 bases short, with 3 bases between. The CDR3 DNA follows: TGTGCCAGTAGTATAGGGAACAATGAGCAGTTCTTC. This encodes CASSIGNNEQFF.

This clonotype came up many times. The rearrangement joins TRBV11-1 to TRBJ1-1; D unresolved. CDR3 length: 12 amino acids. V was cut by 1 base and J by 5 bases, with 5 bases left in between. Germline V gives CDR1 SGHAT, CDR2 FQDESV (reference sequence). CDR3: CASSLDRTEAFF. The CDR3 region has the DNA TGTGCCAGCAGCTTAGACCGGACTGAAGCTTTCTTT.

In its sample, this clonotype was seen many times. V usage is TRBV20-1 and J usage is TRBJ2-2, with 8 positions matching TRBD1. The CDR3 is made up of 13 amino acids. CDR1 DFQATT and CDR2 SNEGSKA come from the germline V gene (reference sequence). Trimming at V came to 4 bases and at J to 6 bases, leaving 4 bases not matched to a gene. The CDR3 loop is CSATTGVAGELFF. The CDR3 nucleotides are TGCAGTGCTACGACAGGGGTGGCCGGGGAGCTGTTTTTT.

This clonotype was seen a few times. The CDR3 loop is CASSYVASEQYF. The CDR3 region has the DNA TGTGCCAGCAGTTACGTAGCGAGCGAGCAGTACTTC. The chain has TRBV6-2 or TRBV6-3 and TRBJ2-7, with D maybe TRBD2 (5 bases). Germline-derived CDR1 and CDR2 are MNHEY and SVGEGT. V lost 2 bases to trimming and J lost 6 bases, with 8 bases between them. There are 12 residues in the CDR3.

This clonotype occurred many times. This chain uses TRBV29-1 with TRBJ2-7, with D possibly TRBD2 on 6 matching bases. Germline CDR1 is SQVTM and CDR2 is ANQGSEA. CDR3 length equals 12 residues. The V end lost 3 bases, the J end lost 5 bases, and 11 bases lay between the germline ends. The CDR3 region is CSVDQGGDEQYF. The CDR3 DNA follows: TGCAGCGTTGACCAGGGCGGGGACGAGCAGTACTTC.

This clonotype appeared a few times. The chain couples TRBV9 to TRBJ2-1; 9 positions match TRBD2. CDR1 is SGDLS, CDR2 YYNGEE, per germline. Trimming took 1 base from V and 10 from J; bases not matched to a gene: 6. The CDR3 runs 14 residues. CDR3 sequence reads: CASSVLAGQGEQFF. The CDR3 region has the DNA TGTGCCAGCAGCGTACTAGCGGGACAAGGAGAGCAGTTCTTC.